The 21 T cell receptor beta chains reported below all come from one sample, sequenced in a study of tumor-infiltrating lymphocytes in localized non-small cell lung cancer. Here immunoSEQ multiplex PCR was the method, and the copy in TCRdb shows in-frame clones only, minus some. Of roughly 24,000 clones listed, roughly 70% are singletons. Sequenced: lung tumor tissue. The source is a human donor with non-small cell lung cancer.

V usage is TRBV11-2 and J usage is TRBJ1-2; no firm D call. Germline V gene sequence: CDR1 SGHAT, CDR2 FQNNGV. Trimming stripped 0 bases from V and 1 base from J, with 9 bases between. The CDR3 totals 15 residues. The CDR3 sequence: CASSLELRDNYGYTF. The CDR3 coding sequence is TGTGCCAGCAGCTTAGAATTAAGGGATAACTATGGCTACACCTTC.

The CDR3: CASSPGRSLEQFF. CDR3 nucleotides: TGTGCCAGCAGCCCCGGTAGGTCTCTCGAGCAGTTCTTC. The rearrangement uses TRBV5-6 and TRBJ2-1; D call uncertain. Looked up from germline, CDR1 is SGHDT and CDR2 is YYEEEE. Trimming took off 4 bases at V and 10 bases at J, with 15 bases between the two ends. This CDR3 spans 13 amino acids. Supplemented by reference TRBV5-6 and TRBJ2-1, the full variable domain reads DAGVTQSPTHLIKTRGQQVTLRCSPKSGHDTVSWYQQALGQGPQFIFQYYEEEERQRGNFPDRFSGHQFPNYSSELNVNALLLGDSALYLCASSPGRSLEQFFGPGTRLTVL.

This chain links TRBV6-1 with TRBJ2-7; 9 bases line up with TRBD2. From germline, CDR1 is MNHNS and CDR2 SASEGT. Germline trimming cut 2 bases from V and 6 bases from J; bases unmatched to any gene: 11. The CDR3 extends over 16 amino acids. The CDR3 loop is CASSESLIVRGGEQYF. The CDR3 DNA reads TGTGCCAGCAGTGAAAGTCTAATAGTGCGGGGGGGCGAGCAGTACTTC.

In its sample, this clone was seen a few times. The chain couples TRBV13 to TRBJ1-1; 7 nucleotides align to TRBD1. V shed 5 bases and J 5 bases; nucleotides not matched to a gene: 5. Germline-derived CDR1 and CDR2 are PRHDT and FYEKMQ (reference sequence). This CDR3 region has 13 residues. In DNA form, the CDR3 reads TGTGCCAGCAGCCTGGGACAGCGGACTGAAGCTTTCTTT. It specifies CASSLGQRTEAFF.

The chain carries TRBV7-8 and TRBJ2-7, with D tentatively TRBD1 (5 bases). This CDR3 contains 13 residues. Trimming left V 5 bases short and J 5 bases short, with 13 bases between. CDR1 is SGHVS, CDR2 FQNEAQ, per germline. The CDR3, as DNA: TGTGCCAGCAGCCCTCGTCAGGGCCACGAGCAGTACTTC. Amino acid sequence: CASSPRQGHEQYF.

The chain combines TRBV7-2 with TRBJ2-5; 8 nucleotides line up with TRBD2. Germline V lookup: CDR1 SGHTA, CDR2 FQGNSA. Trimming at V came to 5 bases and at J to 4 bases, leaving 6 bases not matched to a gene. This CDR3 comprises 14 residues. The CDR3 sequence is CASSPSGRGETQYF. For the CDR3, the DNA is TGTGCCAGCAGCCCCAGCGGGAGAGGAGAGACCCAGTACTTC.

This clone was counted only a few times. This sequence joins TRBV10-3 and TRBJ1-1; D call uncertain. CDR1 and CDR2 (germline): ENHRY, SYGVKD. Trimming stripped 6 bases from V and 2 bases from J, with 13 bases between. The CDR3 is made up of 14 amino acids. CDR3 region: CAIRRTETNTEAFF. The CDR3 nucleotides read TGTGCCATCAGGCGGACCGAGACTAACACTGAAGCTTTCTTT.

The V call is TRBV5-4, the J call TRBJ1-2; D uncertain. Germline CDR1 reads SGHNT; CDR2 reads YYREEE (reference sequence). The CDR3 has 13 amino acids. Trimming took 1 base from V and 4 from J, leaving 8 bases between them. CDR3 protein: CASSLSTSYGYTF. DNA for the CDR3: TGTGCCAGCAGCTTGTCTACCTCCTATGGCTACACCTTC.

This clone was counted between two and nine times. The chain recombines TRBV9 with TRBJ1-2, with D possibly TRBD1 on 6 matching bases. This CDR3 spans 13 amino acids. Germline V lookup: CDR1 SGDLS, CDR2 YYNGEE. V was pared by 3 bases and J by 4 bases, with 10 bases between. In nucleotides, the CDR3 is TGTGCCAGCAGCGAGGGGGAGCTCTATGGCTACACCTTC. This sequence encodes CASSEGELYGYTF.

Many counts were recorded for this clone. The chain has TRBV11-2 and TRBJ1-3; perhaps TRBD1 as D (5 bases). The CDR3 loop spans 14 amino acids. V dropped 4 bases and J dropped 8 bases, with 15 bases sitting between them. CDR1 and CDR2 from the germline V gene are SGHAT and FQNNGV. The CDR3 sequence: CASSSREGHDTIYF. CDR3 DNA sequence: TGTGCCAGCAGCTCCCGGGAGGGGCATGACACCATATATTTT.

The chain combines TRBV20-1 with TRBJ1-2; 7 bases fit TRBD1. Looked up from germline, CDR1 is DFQATT and CDR2 is SNEGSKA (reference sequence). This CDR3 has 9 residues. CDR3 in amino acids: CRDRDGYTF. DNA of the CDR3: TGCAGAGACAGGGATGGCTACACCTTC.

This clone has just one count. The chain combines TRBV7-2 with TRBJ1-5; 7 bases are a match to TRBD1. CDR1 is SGHTA and CDR2 is FQGNSA in the germline V gene. V shed 1 base, J shed 2 bases, and the junction held 2 bases outside the gene matches. The CDR3 spans 15 residues. The CDR3 DNA is TGTGCCAGCAGCTTAGTTGGGACAGGCAATCAGCCCCAGCATTTT. Protein sequence: CASSLVGTGNQPQHF.

This chain joins TRBV30 and TRBJ2-1, with no clear D. Trimming removed 3 bases from V and 2 bases from J, with 14 bases in between. There are 15 residues in the CDR3. CDR1 and CDR2 from the germline V gene are GTSNPN and SVGIG (reference sequence). The CDR3 DNA sequence: TGTGCCTGGAGCGCCCCCCGAAGGGCCTACAATGAGCAGTTCTTC. Translated: CAWSAPRRAYNEQFF.

The chain has TRBV10-2 and TRBJ1-4; no reliable D call. This CDR3 comprises 14 residues. Germline CDR1 WSHSY, CDR2 SAAADI. The V gene lost 6 bases and the J gene lost 0 bases, with 8 bases spanning the gap. CDR3 amino acids: CASSPGTTNEKLFF. CDR3 nucleotides: TGCGCCAGCAGCCCCGGGACAACTAATGAAAAACTGTTTTTT.

This chain connects TRBV30 to TRBJ2-2, with a possible D match to TRBD1 (6 bases). Trimming stripped 4 bases from V and 4 bases from J, with 16 bases between. The CDR3 has 15 amino acids. Germline CDR1 and CDR2: GTSNPN and SVGIG (reference sequence). The DNA for the CDR3 is TGTGCCTGGAACCCAGGGGCCCCGGGCACCGGGGAGCTGTTTTTT. Its protein is CAWNPGAPGTGELFF.

This chain uses TRBV6-6 with TRBJ2-7, with no clear D. The CDR3 consists of 13 residues. Germline V gives CDR1 MNHNY, CDR2 SVGAGI (reference sequence). V gave up 4 bases and J gave up 2 bases, with 9 bases separating them. The CDR3 sequence: CASSSGFPYEQYF. The CDR3 DNA reads TGTGCCAGCAGTTCTGGGTTTCCCTACGAGCAGTACTTC.

V is TRBV5-4 and J is TRBJ2-3, with D unresolved. With 0 bases removed from V and 4 bases from J, the gap between germline ends came to 6 bases. The germline CDR1 and CDR2 sequences are SGHNT and YYREEE (reference sequence). The CDR3 has 13 amino acids. CDR3 sequence (DNA): TGTGCCAGCAGCTTGGAAACTCCAGATACGCAGTATTTT. It codes for CASSLETPDTQYF.

The CDR3 DNA is TGTGCCAGTAGTAACCAGGCGAATCAGCCCCAGCATTTT. Amino acid sequence: CASSNQANQPQHF. The V gene is TRBV19, the J gene TRBJ1-5; D is unclear. V gave up 4 bases and J gave up 4 bases, with 8 bases separating them. The CDR3 runs to 13 residues. The V gene's germline CDR1 is LNHDA and CDR2 SQIVND (reference sequence).

This sequence joins TRBV11-2 and TRBJ2-1, with D possibly TRBD1 on 6 matching bases. CDR3 length: 15 residues. From germline, CDR1 is SGHAT and CDR2 FQNNGV. The V and J ends lost 5 bases and 2 bases respectively, with 13 bases between them. The CDR3 DNA reads TGTGCCAGCAGCCCCGGGACACTTACCTACAATGAGCAGTTCTTC. Its translation is CASSPGTLTYNEQFF. The full variable domain, rest sourced from reference TRBV11-2 and TRBJ2-1, is EAGVAQSPRYKIIEKRQSVAFWCNPISGHATLYWYQQILGQGPKLLIQFQNNGVVDDSQLPKDRFSAERLKGVDSTLKIQPAKLEDSAVYLCASSPGTLTYNEQFFGPGTRLTVL.

A single count supports this clone. The chain recombines TRBV28 with TRBJ1-1; D is uncertain. CDR3 length: 11 amino acids. Between the trimmed V and J ends, which lost 5 bases and 3 bases, there was a span of 4 bases. Germline-derived CDR1 and CDR2 are MDHEN and SYDVKM. The CDR3 sequence is CASSGHTEAFF. CDR3 nucleotide sequence: TGTGCCAGCAGTGGACACACTGAAGCTTTCTTT.

This clone was recorded a few times. The chain couples TRBV6-4 to TRBJ2-1; perhaps TRBD2 as D (5 bases). This CDR3 has 13 amino acids. From germline, CDR1 is MRHNA and CDR2 SNTAGT. The V end lost 5 bases, the J end lost 7 bases, and 12 bases lay between the germline ends. The CDR3 nucleotides are TGTGCCAGCAGTCTTTCCGGGGAAAATGAGCAGTTCTTC. Translating gives CASSLSGENEQFF.